This is a list of T cell receptor beta chains from one sample in a study of blood T cells in healthy people across ages. Using its own MiXCR run on the 5' RACE reads, TCRdb lists one record per CDR3 protein. Here the sample spans roughly 900,000 distinct CDR3 sequences, 45% to 50% being singletons. The sample comprised blood. The receptors were gathered from a man in his thirties or forties in good health. The CDR3 runs from the conserved cysteine through the conserved F or W. Each record gives: V gene, CDR3 protein.

v_call: TRBV20-1; cdr3_aa: CSAVPFGQSQMFYGYTF
v_call: TRBV12-3/TRBV12-4; cdr3_aa: CASSSPTSVSPGELFF
v_call: TRBV12-3/TRBV12-4; cdr3_aa: CASSLRQGVYGYTF
v_call: TRBV5-1; cdr3_aa: CASSLDPTSTDTQYF
v_call: TRBV12-3/TRBV12-4; cdr3_aa: CASLEDRNSPLHF
v_call: TRBV7-2; cdr3_aa: CASTSEGFSYNEQFF
v_call: TRBV6-1; cdr3_aa: CAGDGAGSETGELFF
v_call: TRBV6-5; cdr3_aa: CASSYFEESNEQYF
v_call: TRBV6-2/TRBV6-3; cdr3_aa: CASSLASPEQFF
v_call: TRBV7-9; cdr3_aa: CASSPGASSGNTIYF
v_call: TRBV3-1; cdr3_aa: CASSQDGGKYF
v_call: TRBV10-3; cdr3_aa: CAISEFIGTEEETQYF
v_call: TRBV5-1; cdr3_aa: CASSIRTSGGELFF
v_call: TRBV6-1; cdr3_aa: CASSEVRETQYF
v_call: TRBV5-1; cdr3_aa: CASSEGLPHNEQFF
v_call: TRBV7-2; cdr3_aa: CASSSPGQPNYGYTF
v_call: TRBV6-4; cdr3_aa: CASNHETISSYEQYF
v_call: TRBV7-9; cdr3_aa: CASSLGQYQGTQYF
v_call: TRBV5-8; cdr3_aa: CASSRGPHEQYF
v_call: TRBV12-3/TRBV12-4; cdr3_aa: CASRHDRRSVYGYTF
v_call: TRBV20-1; cdr3_aa: CSARQGELGYGYTF
v_call: TRBV4-2; cdr3_aa: CASSRQPVGRGASYNEQFF
v_call: TRBV7-9; cdr3_aa: CASSSTGVPPEAFF
v_call: TRBV18; cdr3_aa: CASSPRRDDEQYF
v_call: TRBV27; cdr3_aa: CASSLSYRFLGSRGGSPLHF
v_call: TRBV7-8; cdr3_aa: CASSLGVLQLTPYGYTF
v_call: TRBV6-6; cdr3_aa: CASGLGLAKETQYF
v_call: TRBV28; cdr3_aa: CVSREAGTANYEQYF
v_call: TRBV12-3/TRBV12-4; cdr3_aa: CASRGPQVEQFF
v_call: TRBV6-2/TRBV6-3; cdr3_aa: CASRTWVQETQYF
v_call: TRBV12-3/TRBV12-4; cdr3_aa: CASSLPGTGRANEQFF
v_call: TRBV28; cdr3_aa: CASSSPRKAFF
v_call: TRBV6-1; cdr3_aa: CASVRDIEISPLHF
v_call: TRBV7-9; cdr3_aa: CASAWAASSSYNEQFF
v_call: TRBV4-1; cdr3_aa: CASSPGTRAEKLFF
v_call: TRBV27; cdr3_aa: CASSLSYDGYTQYF
v_call: TRBV28; cdr3_aa: CASSPPNRRTYEQYF
v_call: TRBV5-6; cdr3_aa: CASSLSGRNLYNEQFF
v_call: TRBV7-9; cdr3_aa: CASSSEGRPLSGANVLTF
v_call: TRBV7-2; cdr3_aa: CASSLLWGAGELFF
v_call: TRBV12-3/TRBV12-4; cdr3_aa: CASSFATGGVLGGYTF
v_call: TRBV6-2/TRBV6-3; cdr3_aa: CASRNSGTANYGYTF
v_call: TRBV6-6; cdr3_aa: CASRPGQGAGGSEKLFF
v_call: TRBV7-6; cdr3_aa: CASSFATGELFF
v_call: TRBV6-2/TRBV6-3; cdr3_aa: CASSDSSGGYTF
v_call: TRBV4-1; cdr3_aa: CASSIGTGKNSPLHF
v_call: TRBV29-1; cdr3_aa: CSAAGGLAPNIQYF
v_call: TRBV20-1; cdr3_aa: CSAGASGGVETQYF